This TCR beta chain was sequenced for a study of cytomegalovirus exposure and HLA in healthy donors. Libraries were prepared by immunoSEQ multiplex PCR; TCRdb keeps only in-frame clonotypes and omits some of them. The table includes fewer than 200,000 clones, approximately 89% detected once. Study-level results: There were a few CMV-associated chains whose specificity for CMV antigens was confirmed in vitro.

Comment on this clone: Its antigen is as yet unknown.

Sequenced input: PBMCs. The origin of this receptor is a man aged 18-30 years in good health and CMV-seropositive.

The CDR3 nucleotides are TGTGCCAGCAGCCACGGGACAGCCGGGGAGACCCAGTACTTC. Translation gives CASSHGTAGETQYF. The rearrangement uses TRBV7-2 and TRBJ2-5, with 7 bases aligning to TRBD1. Germline values: CDR1 SGHTA, CDR2 FQGNSA. Trimming took 5 bases from V and 5 from J; bases not matched to a gene: 8. The CDR3 is 14 amino acids.